Shown below are 23 T cell receptor beta chains from a single sample sequenced in a study of cytomegalovirus exposure and HLA in healthy donors (dated by TCRdb to the late 2010s). Receptor libraries were prepared by the immunoSEQ multiplex PCR assay. A mixture of 60 forward primers for TCR Vbeta segments and 13 reverse primers for TCR Jbeta segments was used in the multiplex PCR. TCRdb retrieved this table from immuneACCESS and kept in-frame rearrangements only. Not all clones are present; in checked studies, unresolved V genes account for under half, and no reason is known for the remainder. This sample gives 150,000 to 200,000 clones in total; 65% to 80% of them show up just once. The top ten constitute about 2% of the sample. Material for sequencing was PBMCs. These receptors all stem from a female donor in good health and CMV-seronegative.

The rearrangement links TRBV5-4 to TRBJ2-5; 10 positions agree with TRBD2. CDR1 and CDR2 from the germline V gene are SGHNT and YYREEE (reference sequence). V lost 4 bases, J lost 4 bases, and 13 bases stayed unmatched. This CDR3 comprises 17 residues. CDR3 loop: CASSPREREGRRETQYF. CDR3 bases: TGTGCCAGCAGCCCTCGGGAGCGGGAGGGCCGAAGAGAGACCCAGTACTTC.

With regard to this clone: The same CDR3 also results from other DNA sequences found in this sample. The J gene is TRBJ1-1, the V gene TRBV5-1; 8 bases fit TRBD1. This CDR3 is built from 15 residues. Germline V gene lookup returns CDR1 SGHRS and CDR2 YFSETQ. V trimming: 0 bases; J trimming: 1 base; junction bases outside the gene matches: 2. The CDR3 nucleotides read TGCGCCAGCAGCTTGGGGGGGACAGGGAACACTGAAGCTTTCTTT. Protein sequence: CASSLGGTGNTEAFF.

The V and J genes are TRBV19 and TRBJ1-2; D is uncertain. V gave up 5 bases and J gave up 2 bases, with 3 bases separating them. CDR1 LNHDA and CDR2 SQIVND come from the germline V gene (reference sequence). The CDR3 sequence is 11 residues long. This CDR3 is CASSLNYGYTF. CDR3 coding DNA: TGTGCCAGTAGTTTAAACTATGGCTACACCTTC.

J is TRBJ1-6 and V is TRBV30, with TRBD1 as a possible D gene (6 bases). Germline V gives CDR1 GTSNPN, CDR2 SVGIG (reference sequence). CDR3 length: 12 amino acids. V gave up 1 base and J gave up 9 bases, with 7 bases separating them. CDR3 nucleotides: TGTGCCTGGAGTGACAGGGTTTCACCCCTCCACTTT. Amino acid sequence: CAWSDRVSPLHF. The full variable domain, rest sourced from reference TRBV30 and TRBJ1-6, is SQTIHQWPATLVQPVGSPLSLECTVEGTSNPNLYWYRQAAGRGLQLLFYSVGIGQISSEVPQNLSASRPQDRQFILSSKKLLLSDSGFYLCAWSDRVSPLHFGNGTRLTVT.

The rearrangement uses TRBV13 and TRBJ1-4, with D unclear. From germline, CDR1 is PRHDT and CDR2 FYEKMQ (reference sequence). V was cut by 3 bases and J by 4 bases, with 3 bases left in between. This CDR3 has 12 amino acids. The CDR3 sequence is CASSLYNEKLFF. DNA of the CDR3: TGTGCCAGCAGCTTGTATAATGAAAAACTGTTTTTT. The complete variable domain, with remaining parts taken from reference TRBV13 and TRBJ1-4, reads AAGVIQSPRHLIKEKRETATLKCYPIPRHDTVYWYQQGPGQDPQFLISFYEKMQSDKGSIPDRFSAQQFSDYHSELNMSSLELGDSALYFCASSLYNEKLFFGSGTQLSVL.

The chain carries TRBV10-3 and TRBJ2-5, with 8 bases matching TRBD1. V shed 2 bases, J shed 4 bases, and the junction held 6 bases outside the gene matches. Looked up from germline, CDR1 is ENHRY and CDR2 is SYGVKD. This CDR3 has 15 residues. The CDR3 DNA is TGTGCCATCAGTGAGGCCGGACAGGGAGGAGAGACCCAGTACTTC. It yields the protein CAISEAGQGGETQYF.

This rearrangement joins TRBV11-2 to TRBJ2-1; 8 nucleotides align to TRBD1. The CDR3 runs to 13 residues. Per germline, CDR1 SGHAT and CDR2 FQNNGV. Trimming took 3 bases from V and 9 from J; bases not matched to a gene: 4. The CDR3 protein is CASSLVTGGEQFF. The CDR3 coding sequence is TGTGCCAGCAGCTTGGTTACAGGGGGTGAGCAGTTCTTC.

The genes are TRBV9 and TRBJ1-5, with D possibly being TRBD1 (6 bases). Germline V gives CDR1 SGDLS, CDR2 YYNGEE. V shed 0 bases and J shed 2 bases, with 9 bases lying between them. CDR3 length: 15 amino acids. The CDR3 region has the DNA TGTGCCAGCAGCGTAGAAGCAGGGGGCAATCAGCCCCAGCATTTT. Translation: CASSVEAGGNQPQHF.

The chain is built from TRBV11-2 and TRBJ2-3; 7 nucleotides align to TRBD1. Looked up from germline, CDR1 is SGHAT and CDR2 is FQNNGV. CDR3 size: 16 residues. With 6 bases clipped from V and 2 bases from J, the junction kept 11 bases outside the gene matches. The CDR3 is CASRPIQGLNTDTQYF. As DNA, the CDR3 is TGTGCCAGCAGGCCCATACAGGGGTTGAACACAGATACGCAGTATTTT.

V usage is TRBV10-1 and J usage is TRBJ1-3; 7 positions match TRBD1. CDR3 size: 14 residues. With 5 bases clipped from V and 3 bases from J, the junction kept 4 bases outside the gene matches. Germline CDR1 and CDR2: WNHNN and SYGVQD (reference sequence). CDR3 nucleotide sequence: TGCGCCAGCAGTCCGGGGGACAGTGGAAACACCATATATTTT. Translation gives CASSPGDSGNTIYF.

The chain joins TRBV6-5 to TRBJ2-7, with a tentative D call TRBD1 (6 bases). The V end lost 0 bases, the J end lost 2 bases, and 11 bases lay between the germline ends. Germline values: CDR1 MNHEY, CDR2 SVGAGI. The CDR3 covers 15 residues. CDR3: CASSYSGTSTYEQYF. CDR3 coding DNA: TGTGCCAGCAGTTACTCTGGGACATCCACCTACGAGCAGTACTTC.

The V and J genes are TRBV19 and TRBJ1-3; 8 bases map to TRBD1. Germline CDR1 is LNHDA and CDR2 is SQIVND (reference sequence). This CDR3 comprises 15 residues. V dropped 5 bases and J dropped 1; count of bases not matched to a gene: 4. CDR3 nucleotides: TGTGCCAGTAGTGCGTGGACAGGGTCTGGAAACACCATATATTTT. It codes for CASSAWTGSGNTIYF.

The chain links TRBV10-3 to TRBJ2-7; 10 bases fit TRBD2. The CDR3 covers 18 residues. CDR1 ENHRY and CDR2 SYGVKD come from the germline V gene. The V and J ends lost 0 bases and 7 bases, in that order; junction bases with no gene match: 15. The CDR3 region is CAISESASGSLFADEQYF. The CDR3 DNA follows: TGTGCCATCAGTGAGTCGGCTAGCGGGAGTCTCTTTGCGGATGAGCAGTACTTC.

This clone was seen only a few times. This chain connects TRBV7-2 to TRBJ2-1; maybe TRBD2 (7 bases). Trimming removed 0 bases at V and 5 bases at J, with 11 bases between. The CDR3 sequence is 15 residues long. Per the germline V gene, CDR1 is SGHTA and CDR2 is FQGNSA. The CDR3 nucleotides are TGTGCCAGCAGCTTAGCGGGGGGGCATAACAATGAGCAGTTCTTC. Translation: CASSLAGGHNNEQFF.

The chain recombines TRBV27 with TRBJ2-4; D may be TRBD2 (6 bases). Germline V lookup: CDR1 MNHEY, CDR2 SMNVEV (reference sequence). Between the trimmed V and J ends, which lost 6 bases and 0 bases, there was a span of 9 bases. The CDR3 extends over 14 amino acids. The CDR3 here is CASSPGLAKNIQYF. CDR3 nucleotide sequence: TGTGCCAGCAGCCCGGGACTAGCCAAAAACATTCAGTACTTC.

V and J are TRBV9 and TRBJ2-7; a possible D gene is TRBD2 (6 bases). The CDR3 runs to 13 residues. Germline loops: CDR1 SGDLS, CDR2 YYNGEE. V gave up 3 bases and J gave up 6 bases, with 13 bases separating them. CDR3 bases: TGTGCCAGCAGCGAAGACCAGGAGGGCGAGCAGTACTTC. As protein: CASSEDQEGEQYF.

J is TRBJ2-1 and V is TRBV5-1; 8 nucleotides match TRBD2. Trimming cost V 6 bases and J 8 bases; bases outside gene matches: 10. The length of the CDR3 is 14 residues. In germline, CDR1 is SGHRS, CDR2 YFSETQ. The CDR3 coding sequence is TGCGCCAGCATGTTTAGCGGGACGGGAGATGAGCAGTTCTTC. It translates to CASMFSGTGDEQFF.

The chain recombines TRBV7-9 with TRBJ2-7, with D unclear. CDR1 is SEHNR, CDR2 FQNEAQ, per germline (reference sequence). V lost 5 bases, J lost 5 bases, and 7 bases lay in between. The CDR3 length is 11 residues. CDR3 DNA: TGTGCCAGCAGCCCCGGTCACGAGCAGTACTTC. As protein: CASSPGHEQYF.

This chain links TRBV7-2 with TRBJ2-7; a possible D gene is TRBD2 (5 bases). This CDR3 comprises 14 residues. Germline lookup yields CDR1 SGHTA and CDR2 FQGNSA. The V gene lost 0 bases and the J gene lost 2 bases, with 8 bases spanning the gap. The CDR3 spells CASSLAPSPYEQYF. CDR3 in DNA: TGTGCCAGCAGCTTAGCCCCTAGCCCCTACGAGCAGTACTTC.

The chain employs TRBV27 and TRBJ1-2, with TRBD1 as a possible D gene (5 bases). The V gene lost 6 bases and the J gene lost 1 base, with 9 bases spanning the gap. Germline CDR1 MNHEY, CDR2 SMNVEV (reference sequence). The CDR3 totals 13 residues. CDR3 nucleotides: TGTGCCAGCAGCCGGGACTTTAACTATGGCTACACCTTC. Its translation is CASSRDFNYGYTF.

The chain employs TRBV2 and TRBJ1-1; 7 nucleotides line up with TRBD1. V trimming: 8 bases; J trimming: 5 bases; junction bases outside the gene matches: 8. CDR3 length equals 13 residues. Germline CDR1 and CDR2: SNHLY and FYNNEI. Here the CDR3 reads CASDRELKTEAFF. CDR3 nucleotide sequence: TGTGCCAGCGACAGGGAATTAAAGACTGAAGCTTTCTTT. Combining the CDR3 with reference TRBV2 and TRBJ1-1 gives the whole variable domain EPEVTQTPSHQVTQMGQEVILRCVPISNHLYFYWYRQILGQKVEFLVSFYNNEISEKSEIFDDQFSVERPDGSNFTLKIRSTKLEDSAMYFCASDRELKTEAFFGQGTRLTVV.

The rearrangement uses TRBV5-1 and TRBJ1-1, with a possible D match to TRBD1 (6 bases). Per germline, CDR1 SGHRS and CDR2 YFSETQ. The V end was cut by 4 bases, the J end by 2 bases, with 12 bases between. This CDR3 is 14 amino acids long. In nucleotides, the CDR3 is TGCGCCAGCAGCGAGACAGGCAGCAACACTGAAGCTTTCTTT. Its protein product is CASSETGSNTEAFF.

The chain has TRBV9 and TRBJ2-1; 14 bases match TRBD2. CDR1 and CDR2 from the germline V gene are SGDLS and YYNGEE. After removal of 4 bases from V and 4 bases from J, the junction contained 10 bases not matched to a gene. This CDR3 has 18 residues. DNA for the CDR3: TGTGCCAGCAGCCCCCGGACTAGCGGGGGGCAAGGGTACAATGAGCAGTTCTTC. Its translation is CASSPRTSGGQGYNEQFF.